Each of the 8 T cell receptor beta chains below was sequenced from the same sample in a study of cytomegalovirus exposure and HLA in healthy donors. The study ran its PCR with 60 Vbeta and 13 Jbeta primers. Generated by immunoSEQ multiplex PCR, the TCRdb table keeps only in-frame clones and is missing some. The sample lists 100,000 to 150,000 clones, around 82% occurring once. Sequencing was carried out using PBMCs. These receptors came from a female donor in good health and CMV-seronegative.

This clone was seen a single time. A junction end diverges from the germline sequence, so it may reflect a read error. The chain combines TRBV15 with TRBJ2-4, with 11 bases aligning to TRBD2. The CDR3 is 17 residues long. The germline CDR1 and CDR2 sequences are LNHNV and YYDKDF (reference sequence). CDR3 sequence (DNA): TGTGCCACCAGCAGAGAACTAGCGGGGGTAGCCAAAAACAGTCAGTACTTC. It encodes CATSRELAGVAKNSQYF.

The rearrangement uses TRBV10-1 and TRBJ2-7; TRBD1 might be the D (5 bases). The CDR3 spans 15 residues. Germline V gene lookup returns CDR1 WNHNN and CDR2 SYGVQD (reference sequence). V was shortened by 5 bases and J by 5 bases, with 19 bases between the two germline ends. CDR3 loop: CASSPNAGSWDEQYF. The CDR3, as DNA: TGCGCCAGCAGTCCGAACGCAGGGTCGTGGGACGAGCAGTACTTC.

The chain uses TRBV7-2 and TRBJ2-1; weak D call: TRBD1 (5 bases). Deletions cut 2 bases from V and 8 bases from J, with 10 bases between. Per germline, CDR1 SGHTA and CDR2 FQGNSA. This CDR3 spans 13 amino acids. Written as DNA, the CDR3 is TGTGCCAGCAGCTTACACAGGCGGTATGAGCAGTTCTTC. Protein product: CASSLHRRYEQFF.

The chain joins TRBV19 to TRBJ1-4, with 7 bases fitting TRBD1. The CDR3 runs to 19 residues. Trimming took 4 bases from V and 1 from J; bases not matched to a gene: 15. Germline CDR1 LNHDA, CDR2 SQIVND (reference sequence). DNA for the CDR3: TGTGCCAGTAGTAATGTTCGAACAGGGACAGACCAAACTAATGAAAAACTGTTTTTT. Translation gives CASSNVRTGTDQTNEKLFF.

The chain couples TRBV6-1 to TRBJ2-1; 7 bases fit TRBD1. CDR3 length: 15 amino acids. Losses at the gene ends were 7 bases for V and 9 bases for J; bases not matched to a gene: 15. CDR1 is MNHNS, CDR2 SASEGT, per germline. The CDR3 region has the DNA TGTGCCAGCACCAAAGGGGTAAGGGGGCTGAGTGAGCAGTTCTTC. Translation gives CASTKGVRGLSEQFF.

This chain joins TRBV10-3 and TRBJ1-1; D gene unclear. CDR3 length: 13 residues. V lost 10 bases, J lost 0 bases, and 12 bases lay in between. Germline CDR1 and CDR2: ENHRY and SYGVKD. The chain's CDR3 is CATAEGLNTEAFF. The CDR3 coding sequence is TGTGCCACGGCCGAGGGTTTGAACACTGAAGCTTTCTTT.

The table lists this clone with a few counts. The gene calls are TRBV1 and TRBJ1-1; the D call in the table, TRBD1, was not verified against the DNA. TRBV1 is an annotated pseudogene. The CDR3 has 18 residues. The CDR3 sequence is CTSSSWTGKAPMNTEAFF. CDR3 in DNA: TGCACCAGCAGCTCTTGGACAGGGAAAGCTCCGATGAACACTGAAGCTTTCTTT.

The V and J genes are TRBV27 and TRBJ2-1, with 13 bases aligning to TRBD2. Germline assignment: CDR1 MNHEY and CDR2 SMNVEV (reference sequence). Germline trimming cut 3 bases from V and 5 bases from J; bases unmatched to any gene: 1. CDR3 length equals 15 residues. CDR3 sequence reads: CASSLGTSGNNEQFF. The DNA of the CDR3 is TGTGCCAGCAGTTTGGGGACTAGCGGGAACAATGAGCAGTTCTTC.